This T cell receptor (beta chain) was documented in a study of response to subunit inactivated influenza vaccine. General observations from the study: The study's authors posited that every seasonal influenza vaccination enlists few new T cells.

TCRdb reanalysed the RT-PCR reads using MiXCR and keeps one entry per CDR3 protein. Altogether about 650,000 distinct CDR3 sequences are present, 12% to 15% being singletons, with the ten largest covering approximately 7.6%. Germline CDR1 MNHEY, CDR2 SVGAGI. V lost 3 bases and J 3 bases, leaving 8 bases between the germline ends. CDR3 length: 13 amino acids. There are a few counts of this clonotype. Antigen specificity is unknown. This chain links TRBV6-5 with TRBJ1-2, with D perhaps matching TRBD1 (6 bases). Sequencing used PBMCs from blood, obtained around two weeks before vaccination. The clonotype comes from a man aged 50 to 60 who received an inactivated influenza vaccine. CDR3 protein: CASSYYRDYGYTF. CDR3 sequence (DNA): TGTGCCAGCAGTTATTACAGGGACTATGGCTACACCTTC.